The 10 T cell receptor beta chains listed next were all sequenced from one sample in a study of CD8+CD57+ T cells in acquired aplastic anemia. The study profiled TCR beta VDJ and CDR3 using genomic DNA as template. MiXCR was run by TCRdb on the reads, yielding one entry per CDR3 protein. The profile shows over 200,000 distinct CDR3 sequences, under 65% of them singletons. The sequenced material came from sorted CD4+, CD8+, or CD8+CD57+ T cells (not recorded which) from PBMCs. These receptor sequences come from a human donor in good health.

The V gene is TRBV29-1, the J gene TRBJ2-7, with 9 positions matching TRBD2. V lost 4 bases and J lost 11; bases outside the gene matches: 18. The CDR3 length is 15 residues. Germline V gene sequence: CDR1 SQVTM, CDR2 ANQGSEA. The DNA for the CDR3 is TGCAGCGTTGCCCGAAGGGGGACTAGCAGGTGGAAGGAGTACTTC. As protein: CSVARRGTSRWKEYF.

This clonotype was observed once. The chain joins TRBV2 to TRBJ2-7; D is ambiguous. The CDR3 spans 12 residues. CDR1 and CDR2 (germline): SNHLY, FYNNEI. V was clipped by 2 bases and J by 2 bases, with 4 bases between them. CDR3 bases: TGTGCCAGCAGTGAATGGGCCTACGAGCAGTACTTC. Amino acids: CASSEWAYEQYF.

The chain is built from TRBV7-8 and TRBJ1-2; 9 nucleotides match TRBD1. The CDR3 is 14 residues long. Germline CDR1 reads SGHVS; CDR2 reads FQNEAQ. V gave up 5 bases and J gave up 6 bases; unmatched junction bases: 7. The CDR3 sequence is CASSTTGGADGYTF. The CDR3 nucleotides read TGTGCCAGCAGCACCACAGGGGGCGCGGATGGCTACACCTTC.

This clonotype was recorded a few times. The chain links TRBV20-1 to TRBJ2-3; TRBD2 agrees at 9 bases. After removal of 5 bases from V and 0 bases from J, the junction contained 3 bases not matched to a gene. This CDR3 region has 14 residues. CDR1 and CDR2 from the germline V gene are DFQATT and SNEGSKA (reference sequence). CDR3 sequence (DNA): TGCAGTGCTTCGCGGGGGGGGAGCACAGATACGCAGTATTTT. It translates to CSASRGGSTDTQYF.

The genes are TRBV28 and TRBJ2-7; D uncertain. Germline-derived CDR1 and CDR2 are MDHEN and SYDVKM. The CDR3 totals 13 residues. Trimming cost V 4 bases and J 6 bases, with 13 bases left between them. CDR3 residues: CASSSQVLSEQYF. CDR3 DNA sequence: TGTGCCAGCAGTTCACAAGTTTTATCCGAGCAGTACTTC.

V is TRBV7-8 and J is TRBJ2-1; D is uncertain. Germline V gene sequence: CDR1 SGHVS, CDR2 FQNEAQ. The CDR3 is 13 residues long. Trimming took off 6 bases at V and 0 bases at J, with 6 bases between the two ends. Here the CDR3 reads CASSSTSYNEQFF. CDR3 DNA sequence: TGTGCCAGCAGTAGCACCTCCTACAATGAGCAGTTCTTC.

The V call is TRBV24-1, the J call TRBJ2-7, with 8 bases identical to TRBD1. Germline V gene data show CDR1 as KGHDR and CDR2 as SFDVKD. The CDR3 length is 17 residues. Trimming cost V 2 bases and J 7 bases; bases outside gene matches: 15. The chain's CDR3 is CATSDSGTSPTGEEQYF. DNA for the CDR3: TGTGCCACCAGTGATTCGGGGACATCGCCGACAGGGGAAGAGCAGTACTTC.

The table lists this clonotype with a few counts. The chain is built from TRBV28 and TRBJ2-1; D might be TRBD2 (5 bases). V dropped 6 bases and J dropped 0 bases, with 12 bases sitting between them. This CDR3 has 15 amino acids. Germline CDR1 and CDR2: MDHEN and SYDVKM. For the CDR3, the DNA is TGTGCCAGCAGACCGAGGGTTCGCTCCTACAATGAGCAGTTCTTC. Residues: CASRPRVRSYNEQFF.

The CDR3 DNA follows: TGTGCCAGTGGCGCGGGAAAACTGTTTTTT. Its protein is CASGAGKLFF. The chain recombines TRBV19 with TRBJ1-4; D not resolved. Trimming stripped 8 bases from V and 10 bases from J, with 8 bases between. Germline CDR1 LNHDA, CDR2 SQIVND (reference sequence). There are 10 residues in the CDR3.

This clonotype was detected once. The CDR3 is CASKGVDQGPYEQYF. The CDR3 DNA sequence: TGTGCCAGTAAAGGGGTGGACCAGGGTCCCTACGAGCAGTACTTC. The chain uses TRBV19 and TRBJ2-7; tentatively, D is TRBD1 (5 bases). This CDR3 spans 15 amino acids. The V gene's germline CDR1 is LNHDA and CDR2 SQIVND (reference sequence). V shed 7 bases and J shed 2 bases, with 18 bases lying between them. The full variable domain, its missing parts supplied by reference TRBV19 and TRBJ2-7, is DGGITQSPKYLFRKEGQNVTLSCEQNLNHDAMYWYRQDPGQGLRLIYYSQIVNDFQKGDIAEGYSVSREKKESFPLTVTSAQKNPTAFYLCASKGVDQGPYEQYFGPGTRLTVT.